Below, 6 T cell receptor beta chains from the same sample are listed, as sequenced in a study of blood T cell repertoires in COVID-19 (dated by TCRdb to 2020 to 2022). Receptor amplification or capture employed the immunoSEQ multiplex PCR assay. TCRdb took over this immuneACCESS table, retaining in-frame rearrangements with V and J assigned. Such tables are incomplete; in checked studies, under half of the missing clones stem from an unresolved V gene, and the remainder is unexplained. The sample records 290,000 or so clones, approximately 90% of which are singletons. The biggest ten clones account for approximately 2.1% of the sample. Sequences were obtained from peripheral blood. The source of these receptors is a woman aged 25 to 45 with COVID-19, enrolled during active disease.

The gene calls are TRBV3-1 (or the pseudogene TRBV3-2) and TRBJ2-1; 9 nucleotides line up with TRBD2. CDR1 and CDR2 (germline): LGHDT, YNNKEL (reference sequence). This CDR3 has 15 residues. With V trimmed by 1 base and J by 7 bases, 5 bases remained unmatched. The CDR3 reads CASSQVNSGGNEQFF. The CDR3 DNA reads TGTGCCAGCAGCCAAGTAAATAGCGGGGGAAATGAGCAGTTCTTC.

This CDR3 reads CASSLDGTGKSPLHF. The CDR3 DNA reads as TGTGCCAGCAGCTTGGATGGGACAGGGAAGTCACCCCTCCACTTT. The chain couples TRBV5-8 to TRBJ1-6, with TRBD1 matching over 9 bases. CDR1 SGHTS and CDR2 YDEGEE come from the germline V gene. Trimming at V came to 0 bases and at J to 10 bases, leaving 5 bases not matched to a gene. The CDR3 has 15 amino acids.

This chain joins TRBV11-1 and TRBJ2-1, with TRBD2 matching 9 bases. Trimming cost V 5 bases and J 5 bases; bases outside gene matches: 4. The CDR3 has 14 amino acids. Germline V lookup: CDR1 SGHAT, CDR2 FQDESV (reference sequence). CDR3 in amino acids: CASSRRLADNEQFF. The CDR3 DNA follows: TGTGCCAGCAGCCGACGACTAGCGGACAATGAGCAGTTCTTC.

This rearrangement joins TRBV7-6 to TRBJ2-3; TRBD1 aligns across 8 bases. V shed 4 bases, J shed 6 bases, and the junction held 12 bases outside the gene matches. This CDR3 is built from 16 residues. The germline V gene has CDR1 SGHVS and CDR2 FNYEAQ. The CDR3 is CASSSPGQGSFDTQYF. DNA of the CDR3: TGTGCCAGCAGCTCCCCCGGACAGGGATCGTTCGATACGCAGTATTTT.

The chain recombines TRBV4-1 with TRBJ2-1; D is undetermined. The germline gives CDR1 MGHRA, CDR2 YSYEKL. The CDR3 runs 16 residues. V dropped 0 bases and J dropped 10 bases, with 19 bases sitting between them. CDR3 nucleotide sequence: TGCGCCAGCAGCCAAGATGCTACGGCCCCGCGGTTAGAGCAGTTCTTC. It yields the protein CASSQDATAPRLEQFF.

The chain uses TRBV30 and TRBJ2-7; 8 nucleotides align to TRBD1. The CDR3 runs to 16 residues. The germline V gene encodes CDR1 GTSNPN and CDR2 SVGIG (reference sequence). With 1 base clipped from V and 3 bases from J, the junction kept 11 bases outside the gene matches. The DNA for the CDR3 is TGTGCCTGGAGTGGACCCCGGACAGGGTTTATCTACGAGCAGTACTTC. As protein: CAWSGPRTGFIYEQYF.